The entry that follows covers one TCR beta chain sequence. This entry belongs to a study of blood T cell repertoires in COVID-19. As for the study in general: Acute-phase and convalescent COVID-19 samples originated in the United States, Italy and Spain. Sources were T cells, B-cell-depleted T cells, or PBMCs; the material itself was cDNA or gDNA.

Authors' analysis steps: Nucleated cell counts were estimated from reference gene primer amplification. Measured with immunoSEQ multiplex PCR; TCRdb has only the in-frame clones, and not every one. V, J and clone size are taken as reported in that table, and D and trimming were inferred from the DNA itself. The sample has about 140,000 clones; over 80% are singletons. This CDR3 has 17 amino acids. Germline V gene sequence: CDR1 LGHDT, CDR2 YNNKEL (reference sequence). With 4 bases clipped from V and 1 base from J, the junction kept 11 bases outside the gene matches. The sequenced sample was peripheral blood. The V call is TRBV3-1 (or the pseudogene TRBV3-2), the J call TRBJ1-1; 8 positions agree with TRBD1. The sequence derives from a woman older than 75 with acute or convalescent COVID-19. This CDR3 is CASSLLTFRGRNTEAFF. For the CDR3, the DNA is TGTGCCAGCAGCCTCTTAACTTTCAGGGGGCGGAACACTGAAGCTTTCTTT.